A selection of T cell receptor beta chains follows, all from one sample in a study of beta chain features in type 1 diabetes. The table came from immunoSEQ multiplex PCR; TCRdb's copy has only in-frame clones and leaves some out. The table lists 300,000 to 350,000 clones, about 20% of them singletons, with around 0.04% in the top ten. Sequences were obtained from naive CD4+ T cells from blood. These receptors were obtained from a woman younger than 30 in good health. The CDR3 runs from the conserved cysteine through the conserved F or W.

j_call cdr3_length v_call cdr3_aa
TRBJ2-2 13 TRBV2 CASSGRDTGELFF
TRBJ2-3 13 TRBV9 CASSTALTDTQYF
TRBJ1-6 14 TRBV7-9 CASSLQGASSPLHF
TRBJ1-4 16 TRBV23-1 CASSHRFKQGREKLFF
TRBJ2-2 18 TRBV7-2 CASSLPPLFRRNTGELFF
TRBJ2-3 14 TRBV11-1 CASSLVSRADTQYF
- 15 TRBV18 CASSPPGLATYEQYF
TRBJ2-1 15 TRBV29-1 CSVAPSGRLYDEQFF
TRBJ2-2 12 TRBV5-6 CASRRAGVELFF
TRBJ2-3 14 TRBV5-6 CASSTRTGADTQYF
TRBJ1-2 14 TRBV7-9 CASSSTQGRYGYTF
TRBJ2-1 15 TRBV4-2 CASSLDSGDYNEQFF
TRBJ1-2 15 TRBV9 CASSVGQGVAYGYTF
TRBJ2-5 14 TRBV7-2 CASSLEAHGETQYF
TRBJ2-7 14 TRBV7-9 CASSPGQGPYEQYF
TRBJ1-5 14 TRBV7-6 CASSKGVSNQPQHF
TRBJ2-5 15 TRBV15 CATSSHRGSGETQYF
TRBJ1-5 12 TRBV10-3 CASQALNQPQHF
TRBJ2-5 14 TRBV29-1 CSVDGTSGKETQYF
TRBJ2-5 14 TRBV7-9 CASSLAGAGETQYF
TRBJ1-1 12 TRBV5-5 CASSSVNTEAFF
TRBJ2-1 13 TRBV29-1 CSVEDALVNEQFF
TRBJ2-1 13 TRBV18 CASSLISGDEQFF
TRBJ1-2 16 TRBV2 CASSRQGAKRSYGYTF
TRBJ1-2 12 TRBV25-1 CASSDFFYGYTF
TRBJ1-1 13 TRBV29-1 CSVEGVGRGAAFF
TRBJ2-2 18 TRBV19 CASRPGLAGGRNTGELFF
TRBJ1-5 13 TRBV9 CASSAQGGQPQHF
TRBJ2-1 14 TRBV7-9 CASSLGPGSNEQFF
TRBJ1-1 15 TRBV7-9 CASSQGGTGRTEAFF
TRBJ2-2 14 TRBV11-1 CASSPTGTGGELFF
TRBJ1-2 13 TRBV28 CASNHRGGGGYTF
TRBJ2-2 12 TRBV25-1 CASRGYTGELFF
TRBJ1-6 13 TRBV9 CASSGTGNSPLHF
TRBJ1-2 15 TRBV5-1 CASSLSGGPNYGYTF
TRBJ2-4 13 TRBV19 CATSGVGRNIQYF
TRBJ2-2 16 TRBV29-1 CSVGATGGPNTGELFF
TRBJ1-5 16 TRBV5-4 CASSLGARDRNQPQHF
TRBJ1-4 13 TRBV29-1 CSVGERFYEKLFF
TRBJ1-1 14 TRBV19 CASSISRWNTEAFF
TRBJ2-7 15 TRBV6-5 CASSYSTSGSREQYF
TRBJ2-1 13 TRBV5-4 CASSLGRDNEQFF
TRBJ2-2 14 TRBV6-5 CASSYSGTAGELFF
TRBJ2-1 15 TRBV6-6 CASSLDASSYNEQFF
TRBJ2-3 14 TRBV29-1 CSVEGGGGTDTQYF
TRBJ1-1 16 TRBV5-1 CASSSHRGARPTEAFF
TRBJ2-5 15 TRBV5-6 CASSSLAGVQETQYF
TRBJ2-5 12 TRBV2 CASLGQQETQYF